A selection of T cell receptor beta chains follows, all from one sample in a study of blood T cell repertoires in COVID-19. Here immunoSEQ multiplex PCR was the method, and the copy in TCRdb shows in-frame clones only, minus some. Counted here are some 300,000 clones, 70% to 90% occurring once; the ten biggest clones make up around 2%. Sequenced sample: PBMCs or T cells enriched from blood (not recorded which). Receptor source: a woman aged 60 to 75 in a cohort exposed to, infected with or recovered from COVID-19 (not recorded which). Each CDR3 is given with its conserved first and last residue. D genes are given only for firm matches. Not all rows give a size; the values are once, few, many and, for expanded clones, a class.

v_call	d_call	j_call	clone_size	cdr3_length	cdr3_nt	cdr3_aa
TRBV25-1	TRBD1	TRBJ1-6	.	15	TGTGCCAGCAGTGAATGGGGACAGGGGCCCTCACCCCTCCACTTT	CASSEWGQGPSPLHF
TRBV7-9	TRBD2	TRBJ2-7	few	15	TGTGCCAGCAGCTTAGTAGCTAGCGGAACCTACGAGCAGTACTTC	CASSLVASGTYEQYF
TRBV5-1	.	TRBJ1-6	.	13	TGCGCCAGCAGAGAGGGCGTTAATTCACCCCTCCACTTT	CASREGVNSPLHF
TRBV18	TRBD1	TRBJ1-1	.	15	TGTGCCAGCTCACTCGGACAGGGATGGAACACTGAAGCTTTCTTT	CASSLGQGWNTEAFF
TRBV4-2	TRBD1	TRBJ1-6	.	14	TGTGCCAGCAGCCAAGATCCCAGGACAGGGCACCTCCACTTT	CASSQDPRTGHLHF
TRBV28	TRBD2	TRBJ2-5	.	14	TGTGCCAGCAGGGGGACTAACCTGCAAGAGACCCAGTACTTC	CASRGTNLQETQYF
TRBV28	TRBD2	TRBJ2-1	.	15	TGTGCCAGCAGTCTGACTAGCGGGAGGGCAGACGAGCAGTTCTTC	CASSLTSGRADEQFF
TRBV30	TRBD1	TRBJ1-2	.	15	TGTGCCTGCCCCCAGGGGGGACTGACTAACTATGGCTACACCTTC	CACPQGGLTNYGYTF
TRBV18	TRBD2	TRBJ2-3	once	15	TGTGCCAGCTCCCCCACTAGCGGGAAGAGTAATACGCAGTATTTT	CASSPTSGKSNTQYF
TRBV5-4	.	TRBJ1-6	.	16	TGTGCCAGCAGCTTGGCCAGTCAGGGCTACAATTCACCCCTCCACTTT	CASSLASQGYNSPLHF
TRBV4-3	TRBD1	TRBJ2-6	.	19	TGCGCCAGCAGCCAAGATTGGGTGGGACAGGGGATCGGGGCCAACGTCCTGACTTTC	CASSQDWVGQGIGANVLTF
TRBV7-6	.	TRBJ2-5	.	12	TGTGCCAGCAGCTTAGAATATAGGACCCAGTACTTC	CASSLEYRTQYF
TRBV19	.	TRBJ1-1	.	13	TGTGCCAGTAACAGCGGGGGCTTCACTGAAGCTTTCTTT	CASNSGGFTEAFF
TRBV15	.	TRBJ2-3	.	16	TGTGCCACCACCGCCGACCTAGCTCTGATGACAGATACGCAGTATTTT	CATTADLALMTDTQYF
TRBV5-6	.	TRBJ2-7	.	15	TGTGCCAGCAGCTTGGTGACATCGGTTGAGAACGAGCAGTACTTC	CASSLVTSVENEQYF
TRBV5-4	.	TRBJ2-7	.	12	TGTGCCAGCAGCACCTCAGGTTACGGGCAGTACTTC	CASSTSGYGQYF
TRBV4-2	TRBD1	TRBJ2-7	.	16	TGTGCCAGCAGCCAAGGTGGGGACAGGACGACCTACGAGCAGTACTTC	CASSQGGDRTTYEQYF
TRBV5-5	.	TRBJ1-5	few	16	TGTGCCAGCAGCTTGGTTTCGGGTGATGGCAATCAGCCCCAGCATTTT	CASSLVSGDGNQPQHF
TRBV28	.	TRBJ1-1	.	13	TGTGCCAGCAGTGAGAGAGGGAGAACTGAAGCTTTCTTT	CASSERGRTEAFF
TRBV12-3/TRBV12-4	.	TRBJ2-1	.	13	TGTGCCAGCAGGGACAGCTCCTACAATGAGCAGTTCTTC	CASRDSSYNEQFF
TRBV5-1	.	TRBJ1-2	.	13	TGCGCCAGCAGCTTGGAGACTGGCTATGGCTACACCTTC	CASSLETGYGYTF
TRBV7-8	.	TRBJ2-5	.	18	TGTGCCAGCAGCTTAAAGCGAACCGGGAAGCCCCTCAAAGAGACCCAGTACTTC	CASSLKRTGKPLKETQYF
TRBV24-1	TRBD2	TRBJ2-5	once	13	TGTGCCACCAGTGATGGCGGGAGAGAGACCCAGTACTTC	CATSDGGRETQYF
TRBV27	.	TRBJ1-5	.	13	TGTGCCAGCTCGCCAGGTTTCAATCAGCCCCAGCATTTT	CASSPGFNQPQHF
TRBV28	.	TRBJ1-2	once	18	TGTGCCAGCAGTTTGCCCCAACTAGTCCACGGAGCTAACTATGGCTACACCTTC	CASSLPQLVHGANYGYTF
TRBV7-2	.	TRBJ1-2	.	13	TGTGCCAGCAGCTTGCAAGCCTTCTATGGCTACACCTTC	CASSLQAFYGYTF
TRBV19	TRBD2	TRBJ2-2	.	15	TGTGCCAGTAGTCAGCGGGAGGGGAACACCGGGGAGCTGTTTTTT	CASSQREGNTGELFF
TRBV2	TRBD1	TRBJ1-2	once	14	TGTGCCAGCAGTGGACAGGGTGGGGCCTCTGGCTACACCTTC	CASSGQGGASGYTF